The rows below give T cell receptor beta chains drawn from one sample of a study of blood T cell repertoires in COVID-19. The data were produced by immunoSEQ multiplex PCR, yet TCRdb's version contains in-frame clones alone and is incomplete. The table lists 16,000 or so clones, about nine tenths of them singletons. The material sequenced was peripheral blood. Receptors originate from an elderly man with acute or convalescent COVID-19. CDR3s include the opening cysteine and the closing phenylalanine or tryptophan. D genes are given only for firm matches. The size field is filled for only some rows; it gives once, few, many or a size class.

d_call: TRBD2; j_call: TRBJ2-1; v_call: TRBV15; clone_size: NA; cdr3_aa: CATSTTAGDYNEQFF; cdr3_nt: TGTGCCACCAGCACAACCGCGGGGGACTACAATGAGCAGTTCTTC
d_call: TRBD1; j_call: TRBJ2-7; v_call: TRBV6-1; clone_size: NA; cdr3_aa: CASSDVIYRLQGNSYEQYF; cdr3_nt: TGTGCCAGCAGTGATGTAATTTACCGGTTACAGGGGAACTCCTACGAGCAGTACTTC
d_call: TRBD1; j_call: TRBJ1-2; v_call: TRBV15; clone_size: NA; cdr3_aa: CATSPPGWTGGSGYTF; cdr3_nt: TGTGCCACCAGCCCCCCCGGTTGGACAGGGGGATCTGGCTACACCTTC
d_call: TRBD1; j_call: TRBJ2-7; v_call: TRBV5-1; clone_size: once; cdr3_aa: CASSLGGQGSSTYEQYF; cdr3_nt: TGCGCCAGCAGCTTGGGGGGACAGGGGTCTTCAACCTACGAGCAGTACTTC
d_call: NA; j_call: TRBJ1-1; v_call: TRBV11-1; clone_size: NA; cdr3_aa: CASSSQEGNTEAFF; cdr3_nt: TGTGCCAGCAGCTCTCAGGAGGGAAACACTGAAGCTTTCTTT
d_call: TRBD1; j_call: TRBJ1-2; v_call: TRBV5-5; clone_size: NA; cdr3_aa: CASSLLTGGNYTF; cdr3_nt: TGTGCCAGCAGCTTACTGACAGGGGGGAACTACACCTTC
d_call: TRBD1; j_call: TRBJ2-7; v_call: TRBV5-4; clone_size: NA; cdr3_aa: CASSGGTPGQGLGYEQYF; cdr3_nt: TGTGCCAGCAGCGGGGGGACGCCTGGACAGGGGCTGGGGTACGAGCAGTACTTC
d_call: TRBD2; j_call: TRBJ2-7; v_call: TRBV30; clone_size: NA; cdr3_aa: CAWSALSGRASEQYF; cdr3_nt: TGTGCCTGGAGTGCCCTTAGCGGGAGGGCCTCCGAGCAGTACTTC
d_call: TRBD1; j_call: TRBJ1-1; v_call: TRBV5-4; clone_size: NA; cdr3_aa: CASNGQGDTEAFF; cdr3_nt: TGTGCCAGCAACGGACAGGGGGACACTGAAGCTTTCTTT
d_call: TRBD1; j_call: TRBJ2-5; v_call: TRBV3-1/TRBV3-2; clone_size: NA; cdr3_aa: CASSLGTGPKTQYF; cdr3_nt: TGTGCCAGCAGCCTTGGGACAGGGCCGAAGACCCAGTACTTC
d_call: NA; j_call: TRBJ1-1; v_call: TRBV10-3; clone_size: NA; cdr3_aa: CAISEGGAGITEAFF; cdr3_nt: TGTGCCATCAGTGAGGGGGGGGCAGGTATCACTGAAGCTTTCTTT
d_call: TRBD1; j_call: TRBJ1-5; v_call: TRBV19; clone_size: NA; cdr3_aa: CASSRAGGNQPQHF; cdr3_nt: TGTGCCAGTAGTCGGGCAGGGGGGAATCAGCCCCAGCATTTT
d_call: TRBD2; j_call: TRBJ2-2; v_call: TRBV11-3; clone_size: NA; cdr3_aa: CASSRGGATGELFF; cdr3_nt: TGTGCCAGCAGCCGGGGGGGGGCCACCGGGGAGCTGTTTTTT
d_call: NA; j_call: TRBJ1-2; v_call: TRBV19; clone_size: few; cdr3_aa: CASSIGYAADYGYTF; cdr3_nt: TGTGCCAGTAGTATAGGGTACGCGGCGGACTATGGCTACACCTTC
d_call: NA; j_call: TRBJ2-3; v_call: TRBV13; clone_size: NA; cdr3_aa: CASSFLDTQYF; cdr3_nt: TGTGCCAGCAGCTTTCTAGATACGCAGTATTTT
d_call: NA; j_call: TRBJ1-4; v_call: TRBV10-3; clone_size: NA; cdr3_aa: CAISLQGEKLFF; cdr3_nt: TGTGCCATCAGCTTACAGGGAGAAAAACTGTTTTTT
d_call: NA; j_call: TRBJ2-1; v_call: TRBV15; clone_size: NA; cdr3_aa: CATSRELNEQFF; cdr3_nt: TGTGCCACCAGCAGAGAACTTAATGAGCAGTTCTTC
d_call: TRBD2; j_call: TRBJ2-1; v_call: TRBV11-2; clone_size: NA; cdr3_aa: CASSLGYANRGGSYDEQFF; cdr3_nt: TGTGCCAGCAGCTTAGGTTACGCGAACCGGGGGGGTAGTTATGATGAGCAGTTCTTC
d_call: TRBD1; j_call: TRBJ1-2; v_call: TRBV7-6; clone_size: NA; cdr3_aa: CASSPGQGPSYGYTF; cdr3_nt: TGTGCCAGCAGCCCAGGACAGGGGCCGAGCTATGGCTACACCTTC
d_call: NA; j_call: TRBJ1-6; v_call: TRBV3-1/TRBV3-2; clone_size: NA; cdr3_aa: CASSQEGLSNSPLHF; cdr3_nt: TGTGCCAGCAGCCAAGAGGGACTTTCTAATTCACCCCTCCACTTT
d_call: NA; j_call: TRBJ2-3; v_call: TRBV15; clone_size: NA; cdr3_aa: CATSMGAAPADTQYF; cdr3_nt: TGTGCCACCAGCATGGGAGCGGCACCCGCAGATACGCAGTATTTT
d_call: NA; j_call: TRBJ2-7; v_call: TRBV19; clone_size: NA; cdr3_aa: CASSPGQGIRPYEQYF; cdr3_nt: TGTGCCAGTAGTCCCGGGCAGGGGATCCGACCCTACGAGCAGTACTTC
d_call: TRBD2; j_call: TRBJ2-3; v_call: TRBV19; clone_size: NA; cdr3_aa: CASSGRLAGDTDTQYF; cdr3_nt: TGTGCCAGTAGTGGCAGACTAGCGGGAGACACAGATACGCAGTATTTT
d_call: NA; j_call: TRBJ2-1; v_call: TRBV14; clone_size: NA; cdr3_aa: CASSRGNSNEQFF; cdr3_nt: TGTGCCAGCAGCCGGGGCAATAGCAATGAGCAGTTCTTC
d_call: TRBD2; j_call: TRBJ2-5; v_call: TRBV30; clone_size: NA; cdr3_aa: CAWKAGGPETQYF; cdr3_nt: TGTGCCTGGAAGGCGGGGGGGCCCGAGACCCAGTACTTC
d_call: NA; j_call: TRBJ1-4; v_call: TRBV5-1; clone_size: NA; cdr3_aa: CASSKWPGSNREKLFF; cdr3_nt: TGCGCCAGCAGCAAGTGGCCAGGTTCGAATCGGGAAAAACTGTTTTTT
d_call: NA; j_call: TRBJ2-3; v_call: TRBV19; clone_size: NA; cdr3_aa: CASSPTNTDTQYF; cdr3_nt: TGTGCCAGTAGCCCGACTAACACAGATACGCAGTATTTT
d_call: NA; j_call: TRBJ2-3; v_call: TRBV6-4; clone_size: NA; cdr3_aa: CASSDSAGSTDTQYF; cdr3_nt: TGTGCCAGCAGTGACTCGGCGGGGAGCACAGATACGCAGTATTTT
d_call: NA; j_call: TRBJ2-1; v_call: TRBV5-1; clone_size: NA; cdr3_aa: CASSFRQDGEQFF; cdr3_nt: TGCGCCAGCAGCTTCCGACAGGATGGTGAGCAGTTCTTC
d_call: TRBD1; j_call: TRBJ1-5; v_call: TRBV6-5; clone_size: few; cdr3_aa: CASSSQGDQPQHF; cdr3_nt: TGTGCCAGCAGTTCACAGGGGGATCAGCCCCAGCATTTT
d_call: NA; j_call: TRBJ2-7; v_call: TRBV19; clone_size: NA; cdr3_aa: CASRPDSTLTYEQYF; cdr3_nt: TGTGCCAGTAGACCGGACTCGACATTGACCTACGAGCAGTACTTC
d_call: TRBD1; j_call: TRBJ1-2; v_call: TRBV2; clone_size: NA; cdr3_aa: CASSPRTGENYGYTF; cdr3_nt: TGTGCCAGCAGTCCGCGGACAGGGGAGAACTATGGCTACACCTTC
d_call: NA; j_call: TRBJ1-2; v_call: TRBV4-1; clone_size: once; cdr3_aa: CASSQDRHSTNYGYTF; cdr3_nt: TGCGCCAGCAGCCAAGATAGGCACAGTACTAACTATGGCTACACCTTC
d_call: NA; j_call: TRBJ1-2; v_call: TRBV7-9; clone_size: NA; cdr3_aa: CASSLNEGRRYGYTF; cdr3_nt: TGTGCCAGCAGCTTAAATGAGGGTCGGCGCTATGGCTACACCTTC
d_call: TRBD1; j_call: TRBJ2-7; v_call: TRBV6-5; clone_size: NA; cdr3_aa: CASSYRTGAGEQYF; cdr3_nt: TGTGCCAGCAGTTACCGGACAGGCGCGGGCGAGCAGTACTTC
d_call: TRBD1; j_call: TRBJ1-5; v_call: TRBV6-4; clone_size: NA; cdr3_aa: CASSEQGNNQPQHF; cdr3_nt: TGTGCCAGCAGTGAACAGGGGAACAATCAGCCCCAGCATTTT
d_call: TRBD2; j_call: TRBJ2-5; v_call: TRBV27; clone_size: NA; cdr3_aa: CASSLLSGRGETQYF; cdr3_nt: TGTGCCAGCAGTTTATTAAGCGGGAGAGGGGAGACCCAGTACTTC
d_call: TRBD2; j_call: TRBJ2-7; v_call: TRBV27; clone_size: NA; cdr3_aa: CASSLFGLAGGGPTYEQYF; cdr3_nt: TGTGCCAGCAGTTTATTTGGACTAGCGGGAGGAGGACCCACCTACGAGCAGTACTTC
d_call: NA; j_call: TRBJ2-3; v_call: TRBV2; clone_size: NA; cdr3_aa: CASSAQGFTDTQYF; cdr3_nt: TGTGCCAGCAGCGCTCAGGGATTCACAGATACGCAGTATTTT
d_call: NA; j_call: TRBJ2-3; v_call: TRBV9; clone_size: NA; cdr3_aa: CASSRNVLPNRSDTQYF; cdr3_nt: TGTGCCAGCAGCCGCAACGTACTACCTAATAGGTCGGATACGCAGTATTTT
d_call: NA; j_call: TRBJ2-3; v_call: TRBV30; clone_size: NA; cdr3_aa: CAWSVLNTDTQYF; cdr3_nt: TGTGCCTGGAGTGTCCTAAATACAGATACGCAGTATTTT
d_call: TRBD2; j_call: TRBJ2-2; v_call: TRBV6-5; clone_size: NA; cdr3_aa: CASSYGLAGLGELFF; cdr3_nt: TGTGCCAGCAGTTACGGACTAGCGGGACTCGGGGAGCTGTTTTTT
d_call: NA; j_call: TRBJ1-6; v_call: TRBV2; clone_size: once; cdr3_aa: CASSEGAQNSPLHF; cdr3_nt: TGTGCCAGCAGTGAGGGGGCCCAGAATTCACCCCTCCACTTT
d_call: TRBD1; j_call: TRBJ1-1; v_call: TRBV5-6; clone_size: NA; cdr3_aa: CASSLNQGGTEAFF; cdr3_nt: TGTGCCAGCAGCTTGAATCAGGGGGGAACTGAAGCTTTCTTT
d_call: TRBD1; j_call: TRBJ1-5; v_call: TRBV5-1; clone_size: NA; cdr3_aa: CASRASGGTEQPQHF; cdr3_nt: TGCGCCAGTCGCGCGTCAGGGGGCACCGAGCAGCCCCAGCATTTT
d_call: NA; j_call: TRBJ1-3; v_call: TRBV7-9; clone_size: few; cdr3_aa: CASSFLWAGDTGNTIYF; cdr3_nt: TGTGCCAGCAGCTTCCTATGGGCAGGGGATACTGGAAACACCATATATTTT
d_call: TRBD2; j_call: TRBJ2-1; v_call: TRBV7-8; clone_size: NA; cdr3_aa: CASSSKGLAGRLDYNEQFF; cdr3_nt: TGTGCCAGCAGCTCAAAGGGACTAGCGGGACGTTTAGACTACAATGAGCAGTTCTTC
d_call: TRBD1; j_call: TRBJ1-5; v_call: TRBV24-1; clone_size: NA; cdr3_aa: CATSDPGQGGGQPQHF; cdr3_nt: TGTGCCACCAGTGACCCCGGACAGGGGGGAGGGCAGCCCCAGCATTTT
d_call: TRBD1; j_call: TRBJ1-1; v_call: TRBV19; clone_size: NA; cdr3_aa: CASSIGSGGVVYTEAFF; cdr3_nt: TGTGCCAGTAGTATAGGGTCAGGGGGCGTAGTATATACTGAAGCTTTCTTT
d_call: NA; j_call: TRBJ1-2; v_call: TRBV10-3; clone_size: NA; cdr3_aa: CAISIEGDYGYTF; cdr3_nt: TGTGCCATCAGTATTGAGGGGGACTATGGCTACACCTTC
d_call: NA; j_call: TRBJ1-3; v_call: TRBV5-8; clone_size: NA; cdr3_aa: CASSQWWTDGNTIYF; cdr3_nt: TGTGCCAGCAGCCAATGGTGGACAGATGGAAACACCATATATTTT
d_call: NA; j_call: TRBJ2-7; v_call: TRBV5-4; clone_size: NA; cdr3_aa: CASSSEAANGIYEQYF; cdr3_nt: TGTGCCAGCAGCTCCGAGGCGGCTAACGGCATCTACGAGCAGTACTTC
d_call: NA; j_call: TRBJ1-1; v_call: TRBV3-1/TRBV3-2; clone_size: NA; cdr3_aa: CASSQDLGGVEAFF; cdr3_nt: TGTGCCAGCAGCCAAGATCTGGGGGGGGTCGAAGCTTTCTTT
d_call: TRBD2; j_call: TRBJ2-7; v_call: TRBV18; clone_size: NA; cdr3_aa: CASSPPTSGSYEQYF; cdr3_nt: TGTGCCAGCTCACCACCGACTAGCGGGAGCTACGAGCAGTACTTC
d_call: NA; j_call: TRBJ1-5; v_call: TRBV2; clone_size: NA; cdr3_aa: CASSAEGNQPQHF; cdr3_nt: TGTGCCAGCAGCGCCGAGGGAAATCAGCCCCAGCATTTT
d_call: NA; j_call: TRBJ2-3; v_call: TRBV10-3; clone_size: NA; cdr3_aa: CAISVTDERGTDTQYF; cdr3_nt: TGTGCCATCAGTGTGACTGACGAGCGGGGCACAGATACGCAGTATTTT
d_call: TRBD1; j_call: TRBJ2-1; v_call: TRBV7-9; clone_size: NA; cdr3_aa: CASGTGTGVNEQFF; cdr3_nt: TGTGCCAGCGGTACCGGGACAGGGGTCAATGAGCAGTTCTTC
d_call: TRBD2; j_call: TRBJ2-1; v_call: TRBV19; clone_size: NA; cdr3_aa: CASSLGPAGVSNEQFF; cdr3_nt: TGTGCCAGTAGTCTGGGGCCAGCGGGAGTATCAAATGAGCAGTTCTTC
d_call: TRBD1; j_call: TRBJ1-1; v_call: TRBV7-2; clone_size: NA; cdr3_aa: CASSQEPTGAAQAFF; cdr3_nt: TGTGCCAGCAGTCAGGAACCGACAGGGGCCGCCCAAGCTTTCTTT